This T cell receptor beta chain is drawn from a study of T cell responses to AZD1222 COVID-19 vaccine. Method: immunoSEQ multiplex PCR; TCRdb's copy keeps in-frame clones and lacks some. The specimen's table records about 140,000 clones. Whole-study findings and limits: At 160-218 and 743-854, vaccine-associated CD4 TCRs were dominant, and they spanned spike. Nearly half of spike-specific TCRs reportedly target variant regions that are unmutated in the B.1.351 and B.1.1.7 variants. It was only after the peak T cell response that any repertoires were sampled.

Notes on this clone: As yet, its antigen is unknown.

Germline V lookup: CDR1 SNHLY, CDR2 FYNNEI. The CDR3 is 14 amino acids. V shed 7 bases and J 9 bases; nucleotides not matched to a gene: 9. The sequenced sample consisted of peripheral blood. V usage is TRBV2 and J usage is TRBJ1-6; TRBD1 matches at 7 bases. This sequence was found in an adult in good health. The CDR3 coding sequence is TGTGCCAGCACTTCGACAGGGTTAAGTTCACCCCTCCACTTT. It specifies CASTSTGLSSPLHF. Combining the CDR3 with reference TRBV2 and TRBJ1-6 gives the whole variable domain EPEVTQTPSHQVTQMGQEVILRCVPISNHLYFYWYRQILGQKVEFLVSFYNNEISEKSEIFDDQFSVERPDGSNFTLKIRSTKLEDSAMYFCASTSTGLSSPLHFGNGTRLTVT.